This paragraph covers one TCR beta chain sequence. Its antigen remains unidentified. No base quality information exists; no much larger clone differs at one position. Libraries were made using multiplex PCR. TCRdb names Illumina HiSeq 4000 as the instrument used. To build TCR beta libraries, CDR3 regions were amplified by Arm-PCR using iRepertoire HTBI primers. PCR products were gel purified before sequencing. Turning to the authors' computational methods: Across samples, some 62 TRBV and 13 to 15 TRBJ segments were identified and used for gene usage analysis of CDR3 amino acid clonotypes. Filtered high-quality paired reads were merged into contigs using COPE and FqMerger. BLAST was used to align contigs to the IMGT TRBV, TRBD and TRBJ reference genes, and CDR3 was defined following IMGT. Highly expanded clones were defined as clonotypes with a frequency above 0.1%. Repertoire diversity was measured by Shannon entropy, and V-J evenness by the Gini coefficient. Public clonotypes were defined as clonotypes shared by more than one individual. The public reads were reprocessed in TCRdb via fastp at Q25 and MiXCR, keeping in-frame beta chains. Every CDR3 protein is listed once, alongside the most common genes and DNA of its rows. TCRdb assigned the V and J calls; the authors' analysis was not used. The sample includes roughly 500,000 distinct CDR3 sequences, with around 12% observed a single time. Roughly 8.2% of the sample comes from the top ten.

This sample stems from a study of regulatory T cells in long-lasting Graves disease (dated by TCRdb to the early 2020s). General notes on the study: Patients with newly diagnosed Graves' disease had been on antithyroid drugs for under 3 months. The study was conducted in China and was registered as a clinical trial. This study used TCR sequencing and RNA sequencing of peripheral blood to compare persistent Graves' disease patients against newly diagnosed Graves' disease patients. A total of 33 samples underwent TCR sequencing: about 13 from persistent and about 20 from newly diagnosed Graves' disease patients. Beyond this particular receptor, the publication reports: The small sample size was acknowledged by the authors as a limitation that may reduce accuracy. Patients with persistent disease shared more public clonotypes (over 2,500) than newly diagnosed patients did (966). Persistent disease showed preferential use of TRBV28, TRBJ1-2 and TRBJ2-5, whereas newly diagnosed disease favored TRBV20-1 and TRBJ2-1. Only peripheral blood was studied, because thyroid tissue, the primary lesion, was inaccessible. Lower TCR Shannon entropy and fewer highly expanded clones were observed in persistent Graves' disease patients than in newly diagnosed patients, which suggested clonal expansion. Sequencing and analysis were restricted to the TCR beta chain.

The time point tag for this specimen amounts to: newly diagnosed GD, antithyroid drugs for less than 3 months. RNA was extracted from PBMCs in TRIzol for both TCR sequencing and RNA sequencing. Graves' disease was diagnosed according to American Thyroid Association guidelines. Patients for the study were recruited at an endocrinology department in Xi'an, China. Each patient gave about 9.1 milliliters of peripheral blood, collected in an EDTA anticoagulant tube. Ficoll Paque Plus density gradient separation was used to isolate PBMCs, and no additional T cell sorting was done. An Agilent 2100 Bioanalyzer and agarose gel were used to check RNA quality, while a NanoDrop 2000 measured RNA concentration. From a lookup of the germline V gene, CDR1 and CDR2 are KGHSH and LQKENI. From cysteine to phenylalanine, the CDR3 is 14 amino acids long. The DNA shown is the 42-base CDR3, in frame from base 1. V is trimmed back by 3 bases and J by 10 bases, and the junction contains 7 bases that no gene match accounts for.

The same sample was also used in a study of T cells in Graves' hyperthyroidism and ophthalmopathy. Per the second study: Graves' hyperthyroidism was defined as stable when no progression to ophthalmopathy occurred over 18 months of follow-up. Hyperthyroidism patients were newly diagnosed, with disease duration under 2 months, and aged 18 to 65 years. Any patient with an uncontrolled infection, another autoimmune disease, pregnancy or lactation was excluded. Diagnoses were based on clinical symptoms, serum thyroxine and TRAb, thyroid ultrasound and orbital computed tomography. For the first round of RT-PCR on the TCR CDR3, the HTBI primer set was used together with the Qiagen OneStep RT-PCR kit. Most expanded thyroid clonotypes (frequency above 0.001) were also detected in blood, a finding suggesting that blood repertoires may reflect thyroid immune responses. A 13 V-J signature model separated ophthalmopathy from stable hyperthyroidism, with just over 85% sensitivity and around 84% specificity in cross-validation and 80%/75% in testing. During validation, the model predicted progression to ophthalmopathy a median of approximately 6 months ahead of onset, with 60% to 71% sensitivity and 72.22% specificity. A discovery cohort of around 100 patients, fewer than 50 with Graves' ophthalmopathy and about 58 with stable Graves' hyperthyroidism, was used to find distinguishing TCR V-J signatures. Prospective prediction of ophthalmopathy was tested in an independent validation cohort of fewer than 20 hyperthyroidism patients and 15 to 17 patients who later progressed to ophthalmopathy. For training and testing, the 100 or so patients in the discovery cohort were randomly divided in a 7:3 ratio. Thyroid tissue and blood T-cell repertoires from about six Graves' hyperthyroidism patients were also compared in the study. Once sampling was done, hyperthyroidism patients were given methimazole at a starting dose of 30 mg daily, whereas ophthalmopathy patients were given high-dose intravenous methylprednisolone. A second multiplex PCR round built the libraries, followed by size selection and purification. Sequencing of the libraries was done on an Illumina HiSeq2000 using paired-end 100 bp reads. Raw data were processed with SOAPnuke, discarding reads with adapters, uncalled bases, mean Phred below 15, or no exact constant-primer or identifier match. High-quality paired reads were merged with COPE v1.2.5, and unique nucleotide sequences were defined as clonotypes. MiTCR v1.1 was used to align the clonotypes against IMGT TRBV, TRBD and TRBJ reference segments. The analysis included only V-J combinations with a frequency above 0.0001, which together covered roughly 99% of the repertoires. The TCS score was defined as F50 (clonal expansion) divided by E x V (chaos), with BLOSUM62-based TCRdist calculated between CDR3 peptides within each V-J. Welch's t-statistics and random forest reduced some 510 V-J features to some 14, which were used in a naive Bayes classifier (R e1071). No statistical method was used to set the sample size in advance, and investigators knew the group allocation. According to the paper, TCR Vbeta CDR3 sequencing was carried out on some 140 peripheral blood samples, which came from under 50 ophthalmopathy, under 80 hyperthyroidism and approximately 17 progressor patients.

The sequence was obtained from a woman younger than 45 with Graves disease. Donor details come from another sample of the same person, matched by shared clones. The material was peripheral blood mononuclear cells (PBMCs), obtained at new diagnosis, from a patient treated with antithyroid drugs. Rearrangement joined TRBV18 to TRBJ2-1; a stretch of 9 junction bases matches TRBD1. The CDR3 is CASSPDRGAYEQFF. Here is the DNA: TGTGCCAGCTCACCGGACAGGGGTGCCTACGAGCAGTTCTTC.